This TCR beta chain originates from a study of shared T cell receptors in the human thymus. This CDR3 has 16 residues. From germline, CDR1 is SGHTA and CDR2 FQGNSA. Only in-frame clones appear in the TCRdb table, and some are missing; sequencing was by immunoSEQ multiplex PCR. The sample gives 700,000 or so clones, around 85% of which show up once; about 0.0098% is in the top ten. In regard to this clone: Its ends do not fully match the called genes, so a read error is possible.

These records were also assigned to another study, of human thymus T cells. That report notes: Thymic and blood repertoires showed apparently biased V and J gene usage. Highly overlapping thymic repertoires in unrelated individuals were reported by related research.

This TCR was sampled from a girl less than two years old with a congenital heart defect. Source material: thymocytes. The gene calls are TRBV7-2 and TRBJ1-3; D is ambiguous. CDR3 protein: CASSSGSGKEGSTIYF. CDR3 sequence (DNA): TGTGCCAGCAGCTCCGGCTCGGGGAAAGAGGGAAGCACCATATATTTT.